Presented here are 26 T cell receptor beta chains from one specimen sequenced in a study of human T cells and chemical hapten exposure. As for time point: pre-sensitization, week 0. The treatment was: therapeutic diphenylcyclopropenone sensitization with weekly scalp DPC. TCRdb re-called the RACE reads through MiXCR, storing one row per CDR3 protein. The profile shows roughly 40,000 distinct CDR3 sequences, 9.5% to 15% of them singletons. The specimen comprised whole blood, sampled in connection with sensitization to the hapten diphenylcyclopropenone (DPC). The origin of the receptors is a woman aged 25 to 39 with alopecia areata. Some clones in this sample may be carry-over from other donors' samples.

This chain uses TRBV5-1 with TRBJ2-7, with 13 bases lining up with TRBD2. The germline CDR1 and CDR2 sequences are SGHRS and YFSETQ. Trimming removed 0 bases from V and 3 bases from J; junction bases left unmatched: 0. This CDR3 region has 15 residues. CDR3 protein: CASSLGTSGSYEQYF. DNA of the CDR3: TGCGCCAGCAGCTTGGGGACTAGCGGGAGCTACGAGCAGTACTTC. Full variable domain (missing parts from reference TRBV5-1 and TRBJ2-7): KAGVTQTPRYLIKTRGQQVTLSCSPISGHRSVSWYQQTPGQGLQFLFEYFSETQRNKGNFPGRFSGRQFSNSRSEMNVSTLELGDSALYLCASSLGTSGSYEQYFGPGTRLTVT.

V gene TRBV13 combines with J gene TRBJ2-7; D could derive from TRBD1 or TRBD2 (5 bases each). Trimming took off 3 bases at V and 6 bases at J, with 9 bases between the two ends. The V gene's germline CDR1 is PRHDT and CDR2 FYEKMQ (reference sequence). The CDR3 spans 12 residues. The CDR3 protein is CASSLGPSEQYF. The CDR3 DNA is TGTGCCAGCAGCTTGGGACCCAGCGAGCAGTACTTC.

This chain uses TRBV28 with TRBJ1-4; D not certain. Trimming removed 6 bases from V and 0 bases from J, with 2 bases in between. CDR3 size: 12 residues. Germline CDR1 is MDHEN and CDR2 is SYDVKM. CDR3 protein: CASRATNEKLFF. In DNA form, the CDR3 reads TGTGCCAGCAGGGCAACTAATGAAAAACTGTTTTTT.

This clonotype has at least ten counts. The gene calls are TRBV7-9 and TRBJ2-2; 10 bases agree with TRBD1. The germline V gene encodes CDR1 SEHNR and CDR2 FQNEAQ (reference sequence). This CDR3 has 16 residues. Unmatched junction bases numbered 7, after V lost 4 bases and J lost 5 bases. The CDR3 coding sequence is TGTGCCAGCAGCTACGACAGGGGGCAATGGACCGGGGAGCTGTTTTTT. Its protein is CASSYDRGQWTGELFF.

This clonotype has a handful of counts. The chain is built from TRBV7-9 and TRBJ1-3, with D possibly TRBD1 on 5 matching bases. The germline CDR1 and CDR2 sequences are SEHNR and FQNEAQ (reference sequence). The CDR3 is made up of 18 amino acids. V shed 5 bases and J shed 0 bases, with 20 bases lying between them. Here the CDR3 reads CASSADRWGRSSGNTIYF. DNA for the CDR3: TGTGCCAGCAGCGCAGATCGATGGGGCAGAAGCTCTGGAAACACCATATATTTT.

This clonotype was recorded at least ten times. The gene calls are TRBV23-1 and TRBJ2-7; 9 bases agree with TRBD1. TRBV23-1 is classed as an ORF, of uncertain function. Trimming cost V 9 bases and J 7 bases; bases outside gene matches: 13. The CDR3 is 14 residues long. CDR3 loop: CARDNRDRELEQYF. CDR3 DNA sequence: TGCGCCAGGGATAACCGGGACAGGGAGTTGGAGCAGTACTTC.

The genes are TRBV28 and TRBJ1-2; TRBD1 matches 9 bases. V shed 6 bases, J shed 4 bases, and the junction held 12 bases outside the gene matches. Germline lookup yields CDR1 MDHEN and CDR2 SYDVKM. CDR3 length: 16 residues. The CDR3, as DNA: TGTGCCAGCAGCGAGGCGGGGACAGGGAGTAGCTATGGCTACACCTTC. It yields the protein CASSEAGTGSSYGYTF.

This clonotype was seen only a few times. The rearrangement uses TRBV30 and TRBJ2-3; no firm D call. Germline CDR1 and CDR2: GTSNPN and SVGIG (reference sequence). Trimming took 5 bases from V and 0 from J, leaving 9 bases between them. There are 13 residues in the CDR3. CDR3 in DNA: TGTGCCTGGTGCCGGCGGAGCACAGATACGCAGTATTTT. As protein: CAWCRRSTDTQYF.

This clonotype is medium-sized within its sample. The chain recombines TRBV12-3 or TRBV12-4 with TRBJ2-1, with TRBD2 as a possible D gene (5 bases). The CDR3 totals 15 residues. V was trimmed by 5 bases and J by 3 bases, leaving 14 bases between them. CDR3 DNA sequence: TGTGCCAGCAGTCCAACTAGTAAGGGCTACAATGAGCAGTTCTTC. Residues: CASSPTSKGYNEQFF.

This clonotype was counted between two and nine times. The V call is TRBV6-5, the J call TRBJ2-3, with 14 bases that match TRBD2. The V and J ends lost 4 bases and 5 bases, in that order; junction bases with no gene match: 5. The CDR3 runs to 16 residues. Germline assignment: CDR1 MNHEY and CDR2 SVGAGI. Written as DNA, the CDR3 is TGTGCCAGCAGTTCCACGGGACTAGCGGGAGTAGATACGCAGTATTTT. It specifies CASSSTGLAGVDTQYF.

This clonotype was counted many times. V is TRBV7-2 and J is TRBJ2-2, with no clear D. The V gene lost 3 bases and the J gene lost 1 base, with 9 bases spanning the gap. The germline V gene encodes CDR1 SGHTA and CDR2 FQGNSA. The CDR3 has 15 amino acids. The CDR3 DNA sequence: TGTGCCAGCAGCTTGACGACGGTGAACACCGGGGAGCTGTTTTTT. This codes for CASSLTTVNTGELFF.

This clonotype was observed a few times. The chain uses TRBV29-1 and TRBJ1-2; D possibly corresponds to TRBD1 (5 bases). The germline V and J ends were trimmed by 3 bases and 4 bases, with 15 bases remaining between them. The CDR3 has 14 residues. Germline assignment: CDR1 SQVTM and CDR2 ANQGSEA. This chain's CDR3 is CSVDADMRFYGYTF. The DNA of the CDR3 is TGCAGCGTTGACGCGGACATGAGGTTCTATGGCTACACCTTC.

The chain links TRBV7-9 to TRBJ2-5; tentative D call: TRBD1 (5 bases). Germline V gene data show CDR1 as SEHNR and CDR2 as FQNEAQ (reference sequence). Trimming cost V 5 bases and J 2 bases, with 18 bases left between them. The CDR3 is 16 amino acids. CDR3: CASSLPYRSPQETQYF. The CDR3, as DNA: TGTGCCAGCAGCCTACCCTACAGGAGTCCTCAAGAGACCCAGTACTTC.

This clonotype came up many times. The genes are TRBV7-3 and TRBJ2-3; D remains unclear. V lost 1 base and J lost 2, with 10 bases in between. Germline V lookup: CDR1 SGHTA, CDR2 FQGTGA. This CDR3 has 15 residues. In nucleotides, the CDR3 is TGTGCCAGCAGCTTAATGTCGTCCCCCACAGATACGCAGTATTTT. Translated: CASSLMSSPTDTQYF.

The chain carries TRBV28 and TRBJ1-5; D unclear. Trimming pared 3 bases from V and 6 bases from J, leaving 6 bases between. Looked up from germline, CDR1 is MDHEN and CDR2 is SYDVKM. The CDR3 consists of 12 residues. The CDR3 DNA reads TGTGCCAGCAGTTTGTCGGGTCAGCCCCAGCATTTT. Its protein product is CASSLSGQPQHF.

This clonotype was seen many times. The chain carries TRBV30 and TRBJ2-3, with 13 bases matching TRBD2. Per germline, CDR1 GTSNPN and CDR2 SVGIG (reference sequence). After removal of 5 bases from V and 0 bases from J, the junction contained 11 bases not matched to a gene. The length of the CDR3 is 18 residues. The CDR3 spells CAWDWTSGSRMSTDTQYF. CDR3 in DNA: TGTGCCTGGGATTGGACTAGCGGGAGCCGAATGAGCACAGATACGCAGTATTTT.

At least ten counts were recorded for this clonotype. The chain recombines TRBV7-2 with TRBJ2-5; D is unclear. The length of the CDR3 is 16 residues. The germline gives CDR1 SGHTA, CDR2 FQGNSA. Deletions cut 2 bases from V and 5 bases from J, with 18 bases between. The CDR3 protein is CASSLLRPRLGETQYF. CDR3 nucleotides: TGTGCCAGCAGCTTACTGCGGCCGCGACTGGGGGAGACCCAGTACTTC.

A few counts support this clonotype. The genes are TRBV2 and TRBJ2-6; D not resolved. The ends were cut back, 6 bases at V and 0 bases at J, with 9 bases in the middle. Germline CDR1 SNHLY, CDR2 FYNNEI. The CDR3 is 15 amino acids. The CDR3, as DNA: TGTGCCAGCAGATGGGAACTCTCTGGGGCCAACGTCCTGACTTTC. This codes for CASRWELSGANVLTF.

This clonotype occurred many times. The chain uses TRBV11-2 and TRBJ2-1, with 8 bases that match TRBD1. The CDR3 is 14 amino acids. CDR1 and CDR2 from the germline V gene are SGHAT and FQNNGV. Trimming at V came to 3 bases and at J to 7 bases, leaving 5 bases not matched to a gene. For the CDR3, the DNA is TGTGCCAGCAGCTTCAACAGGGGGAAGAATGAGCAGTTCTTC. Translation gives CASSFNRGKNEQFF. Drawing the rest from reference TRBV11-2 and TRBJ2-1, the complete variable domain is EAGVAQSPRYKIIEKRQSVAFWCNPISGHATLYWYQQILGQGPKLLIQFQNNGVVDDSQLPKDRFSAERLKGVDSTLKIQPAKLEDSAVYLCASSFNRGKNEQFFGPGTRLTVL.

This clonotype was seen many times. J is TRBJ2-5 and V is TRBV6-5; 8 bases are a match to TRBD2. Losses at the gene ends were 3 bases for V and 5 bases for J; bases not matched to a gene: 5. Germline V gene sequence: CDR1 MNHEY, CDR2 SVGAGI. The CDR3 is made up of 14 amino acids. CDR3 protein: CASSYTGGGETQYF. CDR3 bases: TGTGCCAGCAGTTATACGGGAGGGGGGGAGACCCAGTACTTC.

This clonotype was detected a few times. V is TRBV5-1 and J is TRBJ2-7; 12 positions agree with TRBD2. Germline CDR1 and CDR2: SGHRS and YFSETQ. The CDR3 consists of 14 residues. Germline trimming cut 3 bases from V and 7 bases from J; bases unmatched to any gene: 5. CDR3 bases: TGCGCCAGCAGCTCACTAGCGGGAGGTCGGGAGCAGTACTTC. Translation: CASSSLAGGREQYF. Filled out from reference TRBV5-1 and TRBJ2-7, the complete variable domain reads KAGVTQTPRYLIKTRGQQVTLSCSPISGHRSVSWYQQTPGQGLQFLFEYFSETQRNKGNFPGRFSGRQFSNSRSEMNVSTLELGDSALYLCASSSLAGGREQYFGPGTRLTVT.

This chain uses TRBV28 with TRBJ2-3; D is uncertain. Germline V gives CDR1 MDHEN, CDR2 SYDVKM. CDR3 size: 15 residues. V dropped 1 base and J dropped 3 bases, with 11 bases sitting between them. CDR3 nucleotide sequence: TGTGCCAGCAGTTTATACCGCGGTCTAACAGATACGCAGTATTTT. It yields the protein CASSLYRGLTDTQYF.

In its sample, this clonotype was seen many times. V is TRBV20-1 and J is TRBJ2-1, with 10 bases matching TRBD2. Per the germline V gene, CDR1 is DFQATT and CDR2 is SNEGSKA (reference sequence). The CDR3 contains 14 residues. V shed 3 bases, J shed 3 bases, and the junction held 2 bases outside the gene matches. CDR3 region: CSARGTSDYNEQFF. The CDR3 DNA follows: TGCAGTGCTAGGGGGACTAGCGACTACAATGAGCAGTTCTTC.

This clonotype has a handful of counts. This sequence joins TRBV5-6 and TRBJ1-1, with D unresolved. Looked up from germline, CDR1 is SGHDT and CDR2 is YYEEEE. Trimming cost V 0 bases and J 4 bases, with 19 bases left between them. CDR3 length: 17 residues. In DNA form, the CDR3 reads TGTGCCAGCAGCTTGGTATTTTCAGGTGCGGTGGGCACTGAAGCTTTCTTT. It encodes CASSLVFSGAVGTEAFF.

This clonotype was counted only a few times. The chain has TRBV6-2 or TRBV6-3 and TRBJ1-1; no firm D call. Looked up from germline, CDR1 is MNHEY and CDR2 is SVGEGT. Between the trimmed V and J ends, which lost 1 base and 6 bases, there was a span of 3 bases. The CDR3 covers 11 residues. CDR3 in amino acids: CASSYLAEAFF. For the CDR3, the DNA is TGTGCCAGCAGTTACTTGGCTGAAGCTTTCTTT.

This rearrangement joins TRBV12-3 or TRBV12-4 to TRBJ1-1; TRBD1 matches at 11 bases. The CDR3 runs to 15 residues. V dropped 5 bases and J dropped 4; count of bases not matched to a gene: 6. CDR3 DNA sequence: TGTGCCAGCAGTCCCGGGGACAGGGGGGGCACTGAAGCTTTCTTT. Its translation is CASSPGDRGGTEAFF.